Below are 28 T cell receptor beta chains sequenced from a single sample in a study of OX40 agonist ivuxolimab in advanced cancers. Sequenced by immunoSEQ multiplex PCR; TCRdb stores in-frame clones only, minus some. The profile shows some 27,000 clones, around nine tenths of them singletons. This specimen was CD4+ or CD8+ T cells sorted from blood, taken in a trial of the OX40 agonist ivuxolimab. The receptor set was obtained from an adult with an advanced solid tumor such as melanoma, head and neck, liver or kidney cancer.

CDR3: CASSYSANTEAFF. In DNA form, the CDR3 reads TGTGCCAGTAGTTATTCAGCGAACACTGAAGCTTTCTTT. The V and J genes are TRBV19 and TRBJ1-1; no clear D. From germline, CDR1 is LNHDA and CDR2 SQIVND (reference sequence). Deletions cut 5 bases from V and 1 base from J, with 8 bases between. This CDR3 is built from 13 residues.

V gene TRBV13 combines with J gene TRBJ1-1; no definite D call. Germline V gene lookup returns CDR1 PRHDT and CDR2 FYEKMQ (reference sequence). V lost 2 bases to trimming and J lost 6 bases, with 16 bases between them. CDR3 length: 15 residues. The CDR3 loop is CASSLWSAEVAEAFF. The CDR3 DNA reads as TGTGCCAGCAGCTTATGGTCGGCGGAGGTCGCTGAAGCTTTCTTT.

In DNA, the CDR3 is TGTGCCAGCAGCCAAGAATCCCTCGTGAGGGTGGGGACCGGGGAGCTGTTTTTT. Amino acids: CASSQESLVRVGTGELFF. J is TRBJ2-2 and V is TRBV4-2, with D perhaps TRBD2 (5 bases). The germline V gene has CDR1 LGHNA and CDR2 YNFKEQ. This CDR3 contains 18 residues. V lost 0 bases to trimming and J lost 5 bases, with 19 bases between them.

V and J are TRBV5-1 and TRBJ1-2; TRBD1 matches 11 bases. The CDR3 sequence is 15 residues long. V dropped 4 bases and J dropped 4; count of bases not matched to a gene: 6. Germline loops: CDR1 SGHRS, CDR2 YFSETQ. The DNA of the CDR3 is TGCGCCAGCAGCACCGGGACAGGGGGAGGCTATGGCTACACCTTC. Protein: CASSTGTGGGYGYTF.

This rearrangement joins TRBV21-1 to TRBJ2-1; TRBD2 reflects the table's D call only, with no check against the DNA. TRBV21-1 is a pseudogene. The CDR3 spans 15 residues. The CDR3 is CASSKVSNSPNEQFF. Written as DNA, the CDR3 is TGTGCCAGCAGCAAAGTTAGTAATTCTCCCAATGAGCAGTTCTTC.

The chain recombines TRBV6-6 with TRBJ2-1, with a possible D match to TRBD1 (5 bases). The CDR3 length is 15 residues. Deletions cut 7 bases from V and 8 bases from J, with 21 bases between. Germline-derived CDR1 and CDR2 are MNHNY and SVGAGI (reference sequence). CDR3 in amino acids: CASTFGQGNMDEQFF. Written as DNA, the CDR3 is TGTGCCAGCACATTCGGGCAGGGAAATATGGATGAGCAGTTCTTC.

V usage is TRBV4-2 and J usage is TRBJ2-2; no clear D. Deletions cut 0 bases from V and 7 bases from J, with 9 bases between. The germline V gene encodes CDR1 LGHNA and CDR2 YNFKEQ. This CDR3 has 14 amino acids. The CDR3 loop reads CASSQELVGGELFF. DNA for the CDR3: TGTGCCAGCAGCCAAGAACTCGTGGGCGGGGAGCTGTTTTTT.

Here the CDR3 DNA reads TGTGCCAGCAGTTACTCGCTAGCGGACAGCTACGAGCAGTACTTC. Its protein product is CASSYSLADSYEQYF. This chain links TRBV6-5 with TRBJ2-7, with TRBD2 as a possible D gene (7 bases). The V end lost 0 bases, the J end lost 3 bases, and 12 bases lay between the germline ends. The germline V gene has CDR1 MNHEY and CDR2 SVGAGI. The CDR3 has 15 residues.

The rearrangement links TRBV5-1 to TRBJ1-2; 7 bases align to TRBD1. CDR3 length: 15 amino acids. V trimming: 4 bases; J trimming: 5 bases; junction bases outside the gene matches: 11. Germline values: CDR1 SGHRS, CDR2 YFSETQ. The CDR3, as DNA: TGCGCCAGCAGCCCGACAGGGATACTGAGTTATGGCTACACCTTC. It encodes CASSPTGILSYGYTF.

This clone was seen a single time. CDR3 loop: CASSQGVRSPYNEQFF. CDR3 nucleotide sequence: TGCGCCAGCAGCCAAGGGGTAAGGAGTCCCTACAATGAGCAGTTCTTC. The gene calls are TRBV4-3 and TRBJ2-1, with D uncertain. CDR3 size: 16 residues. CDR1 is LGHNA, CDR2 YSLEER, per germline. V lost 1 base to trimming and J lost 2 bases, with 12 bases between them.

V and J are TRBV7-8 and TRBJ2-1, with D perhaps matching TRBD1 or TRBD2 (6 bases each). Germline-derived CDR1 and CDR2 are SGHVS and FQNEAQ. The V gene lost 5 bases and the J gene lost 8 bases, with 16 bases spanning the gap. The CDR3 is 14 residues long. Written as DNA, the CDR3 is TGTGCCAGCAGCGCCGGGTCCGGGGGCGATGAGCAGTTCTTC. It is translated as CASSAGSGGDEQFF.

The CDR3 coding sequence is TGTGCCAGCAGCTTAGCTGTTTCAGGGAACGAGCAGTACTTC. Translating gives CASSLAVSGNEQYF. The V gene is TRBV7-8, the J gene TRBJ2-7; D may be TRBD1 (5 bases). CDR3 length equals 14 residues. From germline, CDR1 is SGHVS and CDR2 FQNEAQ. Trimming pared 0 bases from V and 5 bases from J, leaving 11 bases between.

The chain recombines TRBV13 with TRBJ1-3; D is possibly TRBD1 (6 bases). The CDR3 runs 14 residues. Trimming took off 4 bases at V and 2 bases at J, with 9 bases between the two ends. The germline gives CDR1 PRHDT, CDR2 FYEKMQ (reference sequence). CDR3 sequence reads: CASSSGVPGNTIYF. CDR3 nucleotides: TGTGCCAGCAGCTCAGGGGTCCCTGGAAACACCATATATTTT.

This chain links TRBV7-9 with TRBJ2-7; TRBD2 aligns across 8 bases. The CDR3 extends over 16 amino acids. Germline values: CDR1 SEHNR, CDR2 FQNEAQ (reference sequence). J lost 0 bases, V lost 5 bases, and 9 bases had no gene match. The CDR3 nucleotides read TGTGCCAGCAGCCCCCCCGGGGGGGGCCTCTCCTACGAGCAGTACTTC. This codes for CASSPPGGGLSYEQYF.

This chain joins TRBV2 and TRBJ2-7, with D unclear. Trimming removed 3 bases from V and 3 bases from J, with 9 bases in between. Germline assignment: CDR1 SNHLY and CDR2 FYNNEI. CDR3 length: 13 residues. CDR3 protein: CASSDRGHYEQYF. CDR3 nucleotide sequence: TGTGCCAGCAGTGATCGCGGCCACTACGAGCAGTACTTC.

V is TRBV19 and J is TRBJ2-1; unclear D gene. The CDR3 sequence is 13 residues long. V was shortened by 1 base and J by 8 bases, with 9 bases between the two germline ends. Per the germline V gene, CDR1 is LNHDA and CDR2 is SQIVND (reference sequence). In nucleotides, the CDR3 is TGTGCCAGTAGTATAGGCCCGAGCTATGAGCAGTTCTTC. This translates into CASSIGPSYEQFF.

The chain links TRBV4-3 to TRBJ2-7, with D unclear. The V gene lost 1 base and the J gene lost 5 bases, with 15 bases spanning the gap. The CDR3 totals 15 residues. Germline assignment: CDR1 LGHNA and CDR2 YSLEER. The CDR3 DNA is TGCGCCAGCAGCCAAGGACATCCGGCGGCGGACGAGCAGTACTTC. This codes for CASSQGHPAADEQYF.

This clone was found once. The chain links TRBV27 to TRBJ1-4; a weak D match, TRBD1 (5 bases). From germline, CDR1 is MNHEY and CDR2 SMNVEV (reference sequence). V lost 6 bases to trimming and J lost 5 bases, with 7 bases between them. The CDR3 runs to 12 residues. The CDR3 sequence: CASRGQNEKLFF. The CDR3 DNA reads TGTGCCAGCAGGGGGCAGAATGAAAAACTGTTTTTT.

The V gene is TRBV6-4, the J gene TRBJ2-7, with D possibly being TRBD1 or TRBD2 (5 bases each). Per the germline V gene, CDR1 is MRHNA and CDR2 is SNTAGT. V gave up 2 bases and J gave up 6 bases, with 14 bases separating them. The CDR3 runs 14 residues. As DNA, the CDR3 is TGTGCCAGCAGTGACGGGGCCCCGCGGGTCGAGCAGTACTTC. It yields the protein CASSDGAPRVEQYF.

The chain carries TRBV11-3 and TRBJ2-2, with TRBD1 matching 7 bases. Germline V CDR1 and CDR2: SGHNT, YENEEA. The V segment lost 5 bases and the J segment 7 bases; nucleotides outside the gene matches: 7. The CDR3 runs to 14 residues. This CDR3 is CASSENRGHGELFF. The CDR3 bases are TGTGCCAGCAGCGAGAACAGGGGTCACGGGGAGCTGTTTTTT.

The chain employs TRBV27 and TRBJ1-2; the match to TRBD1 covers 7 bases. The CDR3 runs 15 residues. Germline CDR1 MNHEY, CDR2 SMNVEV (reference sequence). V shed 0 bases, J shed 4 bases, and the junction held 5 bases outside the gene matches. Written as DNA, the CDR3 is TGTGCCAGCAGTTTATCCCACCGGGACAGCTATGGCTACACCTTC. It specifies CASSLSHRDSYGYTF.

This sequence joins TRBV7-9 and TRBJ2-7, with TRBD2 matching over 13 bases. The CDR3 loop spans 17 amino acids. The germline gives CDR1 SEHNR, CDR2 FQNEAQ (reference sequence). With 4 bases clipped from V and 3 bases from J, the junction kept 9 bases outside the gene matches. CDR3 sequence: CASSSIGLAGVHYEQYF. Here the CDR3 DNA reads TGTGCCAGCAGCTCAATAGGACTAGCGGGAGTTCACTACGAGCAGTACTTC.

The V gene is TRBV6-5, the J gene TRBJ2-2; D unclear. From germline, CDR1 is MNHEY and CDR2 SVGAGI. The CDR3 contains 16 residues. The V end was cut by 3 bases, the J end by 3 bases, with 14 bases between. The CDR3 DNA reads TGTGCCAGCAGTTATTCGAACTTCCGATACACCGGGGAGCTGTTTTTT. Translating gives CASSYSNFRYTGELFF.

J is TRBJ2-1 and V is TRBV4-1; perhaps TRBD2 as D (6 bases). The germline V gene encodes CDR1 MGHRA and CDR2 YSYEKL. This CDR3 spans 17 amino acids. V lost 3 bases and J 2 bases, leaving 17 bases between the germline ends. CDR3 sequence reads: CASSHPKGGETYNEQFF. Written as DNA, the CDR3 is TGCGCCAGCAGCCACCCCAAGGGAGGCGAAACCTACAATGAGCAGTTCTTC.

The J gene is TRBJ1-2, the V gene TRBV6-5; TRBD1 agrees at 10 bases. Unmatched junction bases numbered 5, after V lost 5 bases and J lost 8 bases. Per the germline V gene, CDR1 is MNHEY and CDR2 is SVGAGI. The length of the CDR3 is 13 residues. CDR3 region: CASSPGTGAGYTF. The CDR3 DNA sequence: TGTGCCAGCAGTCCCGGGACAGGGGCCGGCTACACCTTC.

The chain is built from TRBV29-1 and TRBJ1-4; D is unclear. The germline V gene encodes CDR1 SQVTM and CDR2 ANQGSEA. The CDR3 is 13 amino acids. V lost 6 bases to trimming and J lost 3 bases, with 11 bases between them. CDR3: CSVLVGPNEKLFF. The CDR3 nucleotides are TGCAGCGTCTTAGTCGGGCCTAATGAAAAACTGTTTTTT.

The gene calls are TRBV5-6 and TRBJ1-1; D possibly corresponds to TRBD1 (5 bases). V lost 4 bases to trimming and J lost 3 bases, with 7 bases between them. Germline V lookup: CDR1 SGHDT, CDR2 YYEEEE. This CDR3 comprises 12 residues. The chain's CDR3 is CASSLGDTEAFF. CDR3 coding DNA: TGTGCCAGCAGCCTAGGGGACACTGAAGCTTTCTTT.

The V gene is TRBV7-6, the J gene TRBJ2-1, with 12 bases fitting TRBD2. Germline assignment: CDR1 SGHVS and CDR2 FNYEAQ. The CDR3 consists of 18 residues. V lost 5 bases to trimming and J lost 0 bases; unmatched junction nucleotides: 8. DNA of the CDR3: TGTGCCAGCAGCCGGACTAGCGGGACGTCTAGCTCCTACAATGAGCAGTTCTTC. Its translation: CASSRTSGTSSSYNEQFF.